What follows are 21 T cell receptor beta chains derived from one specimen sequenced in a study of blood T cell repertoires in COVID-19. Some clones are missing from TCRdb's copy, which holds only in-frame ones; the method was immunoSEQ multiplex PCR. The table records under 350,000 clones, roughly 89% of them present only once. Specimen: peripheral blood. The receptors stem from a woman in her 30s with COVID-19, enrolled during active disease.

The chain carries TRBV30 and TRBJ1-6; D is undetermined. CDR1 and CDR2 (germline): GTSNPN, SVGIG (reference sequence). The CDR3 runs 17 residues. The V gene lost 0 bases and the J gene lost 3 bases, with 15 bases spanning the gap. CDR3 amino acids: CAWSVEGVGRYNSPLHF. The CDR3 coding sequence is TGTGCCTGGAGTGTTGAGGGAGTCGGGCGCTATAATTCACCCCTCCACTTT.

This chain joins TRBV15 and TRBJ1-5; D is unclear. V lost 0 bases to trimming and J lost 9 bases, with 12 bases between them. The germline gives CDR1 LNHNV, CDR2 YYDKDF (reference sequence). The CDR3 runs to 14 residues. The CDR3 here is CATSRDRSIWPQHF. CDR3 DNA sequence: TGTGCCACCAGCAGAGACAGGTCCATCTGGCCCCAGCATTTT.

The chain carries TRBV5-8 and TRBJ1-1; 10 nucleotides agree with TRBD1. Trimming at V came to 0 bases and at J to 6 bases, leaving 11 bases not matched to a gene. The germline gives CDR1 SGHTS, CDR2 YDEGEE. The CDR3 covers 17 residues. This CDR3 is CASSLVGQGLGIAEAFF. CDR3 DNA sequence: TGTGCCAGCAGCTTGGTGGGACAGGGGCTAGGAATCGCTGAAGCTTTCTTT.

The CDR3 region is CATSDPLGQGRGGYTF. The CDR3 coding sequence is TGTGCCACCAGTGATCCCCTCGGACAGGGCCGGGGTGGCTACACCTTC. The chain is built from TRBV24-1 and TRBJ1-2; 8 nucleotides align to TRBD1. This CDR3 spans 16 amino acids. Germline lookup yields CDR1 KGHDR and CDR2 SFDVKD. V lost 3 bases to trimming and J lost 7 bases; unmatched junction nucleotides: 12.

This chain links TRBV5-4 with TRBJ1-1; TRBD1 is a possible D gene (5 bases). Germline CDR1 is SGHNT and CDR2 is YYREEE (reference sequence). Trimming cost V 4 bases and J 4 bases, with 14 bases left between them. The CDR3 covers 14 residues. The CDR3 is CASSLVGGITEAFF. For the CDR3, the DNA is TGTGCCAGCAGCCTCGTGGGGGGAATCACTGAAGCTTTCTTT.

Comments on this clone: Other DNA sequences in this specimen translate into the identical CDR3. The V call is TRBV18, the J call TRBJ1-5, with 8 bases aligning to TRBD1. The V and J ends lost 4 bases and 2 bases, in that order; junction bases with no gene match: 1. The length of the CDR3 is 14 residues. Germline V CDR1 and CDR2: KGHSH, LQKENI. CDR3 sequence reads: CASSRGQGNQPQHF. The CDR3 bases are TGTGCCAGCTCACGGGGACAGGGCAATCAGCCCCAGCATTTT.

Here the CDR3 reads CASSSYPPRGKGYTF. For the CDR3, the DNA is TGTGCCAGCAGTTCTTACCCGCCCCGGGGGAAAGGCTACACCTTC. The chain has TRBV28 and TRBJ1-2; the D gene is possibly TRBD1 (5 bases). Trimming pared 4 bases from V and 8 bases from J, leaving 20 bases between. In germline, CDR1 is MDHEN, CDR2 SYDVKM. This CDR3 is built from 15 residues.

The rearrangement uses TRBV10-1 and TRBJ1-5; 8 nucleotides match TRBD1. The J segment lost 0 bases and the V segment lost 6 bases, leaving 4 bases of the junction unmatched. The CDR3 covers 15 residues. The germline gives CDR1 WNHNN, CDR2 SYGVQD (reference sequence). CDR3: CASRPQGDSNQPQHF. The CDR3 bases are TGCGCCAGCAGACCACAGGGGGATAGCAATCAGCCCCAGCATTTT.

J is TRBJ1-1 and V is TRBV24-1; TRBD1 agrees at 9 bases. J lost 5 bases, V lost 4 bases, and 7 bases had no gene match. From germline, CDR1 is KGHDR and CDR2 SFDVKD. The length of the CDR3 is 15 residues. This CDR3 is CATSEGQGRKTEAFF. CDR3 coding DNA: TGTGCCACCAGTGAGGGACAGGGAAGAAAAACTGAAGCTTTCTTT.

The V and J genes are TRBV7-9 and TRBJ2-1, with 8 bases aligning to TRBD2. The CDR3 loop spans 12 amino acids. The V gene's germline CDR1 is SEHNR and CDR2 FQNEAQ (reference sequence). J lost 14 bases, V lost 5 bases, and 8 bases had no gene match. The CDR3 reads CASSPWRGEEFF. The CDR3 DNA reads TGTGCCAGCAGCCCTTGGCGGGGGGAGGAGTTCTTC.

The chain joins TRBV5-1 to TRBJ2-7, with TRBD2 matching over 7 bases. V gave up 0 bases and J gave up 3 bases; unmatched junction bases: 3. This CDR3 is built from 14 residues. The germline gives CDR1 SGHRS, CDR2 YFSETQ. The CDR3 protein is CASSLVGGGYEQYV. DNA for the CDR3: TGCGCCAGCAGCTTGGTGGGCGGGGGCTACGAGCAGTACGTC.

The chain employs TRBV19 and TRBJ1-1; TRBD1 aligns across 10 bases. V lost 9 bases and J lost 1; bases outside the gene matches: 5. The CDR3 contains 14 residues. CDR1 is LNHDA and CDR2 is SQIVND in the germline V gene (reference sequence). The CDR3, as DNA: TGTGCCAGCAGGACAGGGGGGCCGAACACTGAAGCTTTCTTT. Its translation: CASRTGGPNTEAFF. Filled out from reference TRBV19 and TRBJ1-1, the complete variable domain reads DGGITQSPKYLFRKEGQNVTLSCEQNLNHDAMYWYRQDPGQGLRLIYYSQIVNDFQKGDIAEGYSVSREKKESFPLTVTSAQKNPTAFYLCASRTGGPNTEAFFGQGTRLTVV.

This chain links TRBV29-1 with TRBJ2-1; TRBD1 aligns across 7 bases. V gave up 8 bases and J gave up 3 bases; unmatched junction bases: 13. Germline V lookup: CDR1 SQVTM, CDR2 ANQGSEA. The CDR3 loop spans 15 amino acids. The CDR3 nucleotides are TGCAGCTCCTGGGATCGACAGGGCGTCTACAATGAGCAGTTCTTC. Encoded protein: CSSWDRQGVYNEQFF.

The chain combines TRBV5-1 with TRBJ2-5, with D possibly matching TRBD2 (6 bases). The CDR3 runs to 14 residues. Between the trimmed V and J ends, which lost 1 base and 7 bases, there was a span of 14 bases. Germline CDR1 reads SGHRS; CDR2 reads YFSETQ. DNA of the CDR3: TGCGCCAGCAGCTTGTTTCCTAGCGAGGGGACCCAGTACTTC. This translates into CASSLFPSEGTQYF.

The V and J genes are TRBV7-8 and TRBJ1-4, with D unresolved. V lost 2 bases and J lost 0, with 13 bases in between. This CDR3 contains 17 residues. The germline V gene has CDR1 SGHVS and CDR2 FQNEAQ. CDR3 in amino acids: CASSLNPYGSTNEKLFF. DNA of the CDR3: TGTGCCAGCAGCTTAAATCCGTATGGCTCAACTAATGAAAAACTGTTTTTT. Combining the CDR3 with reference TRBV7-8 and TRBJ1-4 gives the whole variable domain GAGVSQSPRYKVAKRGQDVALRCDPISGHVSLFWYQQALGQGPEFLTYFQNEAQLDKSGLPSDRFFAERPEGSVSTLKIQRTQQEDSAVYLCASSLNPYGSTNEKLFFGSGTQLSVL.

The chain joins TRBV27 to TRBJ2-4; 7 bases are a match to TRBD2. Trimming removed 2 bases from V and 5 bases from J; junction bases left unmatched: 3. The CDR3 totals 14 residues. Germline CDR1 reads MNHEY; CDR2 reads SMNVEV (reference sequence). The CDR3 is CASSLGGGENIQYF. In DNA, the CDR3 is TGTGCCAGCAGTTTAGGTGGGGGGGAAAACATTCAGTACTTC.

The V call is TRBV6-5, the J call TRBJ1-5; D remains unclear. Germline CDR1 is MNHEY and CDR2 is SVGAGI. This CDR3 is built from 15 residues. V lost 6 bases and J lost 5, with 17 bases in between. DNA of the CDR3: TGTGCCAGCAGCTTGAATGCGGGTTTCCATCAGCCCCAGCATTTT. Protein: CASSLNAGFHQPQHF.

The DNA for the CDR3 is TGTGCCAGCACCCGACGGACAAATCAGCCCCAGCATTTT. Translating gives CASTRRTNQPQHF. The rearrangement uses TRBV7-2 and TRBJ1-5; TRBD1 is a possible D gene (5 bases). This CDR3 region has 13 residues. Germline V gives CDR1 SGHTA, CDR2 FQGNSA. Trimming cost V 7 bases and J 4 bases, with 11 bases left between them.

The chain combines TRBV7-2 with TRBJ2-3, with a possible D match to TRBD2 (6 bases). The V and J ends lost 4 bases and 11 bases respectively, with 19 bases between them. Germline V gene data show CDR1 as SGHTA and CDR2 as FQGNSA. The CDR3 extends over 14 amino acids. CDR3 protein: CASSSSSPGVGQYF. The CDR3 coding sequence is TGTGCCAGCAGCTCCTCCTCGCCGGGGGTGGGGCAGTATTTT.

The chain joins TRBV3-1 (or the pseudogene TRBV3-2) to TRBJ1-6; 8 nucleotides match TRBD1. V lost 1 base to trimming and J lost 10 bases; unmatched junction nucleotides: 6. The CDR3 has 15 residues. Germline CDR1 reads LGHDT; CDR2 reads YNNKEL (reference sequence). The CDR3 sequence: CASSQVGQGRSPLHF. CDR3 bases: TGTGCCAGCAGCCAAGTCGGACAGGGTAGATCACCCCTCCACTTT.

This chain links TRBV14 with TRBJ1-2; no firm D call. Looked up from germline, CDR1 is SGHDN and CDR2 is FVKESK. The V end lost 4 bases, the J end lost 1 base, and 13 bases lay between the germline ends. The CDR3 loop spans 15 amino acids. The chain's CDR3 is CASSPLAGFNYGYTF. The CDR3 DNA sequence: TGTGCCAGCAGCCCCCTGGCCGGGTTTAACTATGGCTACACCTTC.